This entry lists 19 T cell receptor beta chains sequenced from one sample in a study of T-cell reconstitution after alpha-beta-depleted transplantation in children. Unique molecular identifiers were built into the TCRbeta library. TCRdb fed the PCR reads into MiXCR, producing one record per CDR3 protein. This table holds 530,000 or so distinct CDR3 sequences, about a quarter found once. This specimen consisted of PBMCs, obtained before TCRalphabeta/CD19-depleted stem cell transplant. These TCRs come from a boy in the first two years of life with Wiskott-Aldrich syndrome, due to receive a stem cell transplant.

This rearrangement joins TRBV10-2 to TRBJ2-2; TRBD2 aligns across 8 bases. The trim removed 6 bases at V and 2 bases at J, leaving 8 bases unmatched. There are 16 residues in the CDR3. Germline CDR1 WSHSY, CDR2 SAAADI. CDR3 loop: CASSEIAGFNTGELFF. The CDR3 bases are TGCGCCAGCAGCGAGATAGCGGGATTCAACACCGGGGAGCTGTTTTTT.

The table lists this clonotype with a count of one. The chain carries TRBV5-1 and TRBJ1-1; 9 positions agree with TRBD1. Germline CDR1 reads SGHRS; CDR2 reads YFSETQ. The CDR3 is made up of 14 amino acids. Germline trimming cut 4 bases from V and 7 bases from J; bases unmatched to any gene: 8. This CDR3 reads CASSADRGGYEAFF. DNA of the CDR3: TGCGCCAGCAGCGCGGACAGGGGAGGGTATGAAGCTTTCTTT.

This chain connects TRBV20-1 to TRBJ2-1; 11 nucleotides agree with TRBD2. The V gene's germline CDR1 is DFQATT and CDR2 SNEGSKA (reference sequence). The CDR3 runs to 15 residues. V shed 5 bases and J 5 bases; nucleotides not matched to a gene: 8. The CDR3 region is CSALRLAGQNNEQFF. The CDR3 DNA is TGCAGTGCTTTACGACTAGCGGGACAGAACAATGAGCAGTTCTTC.

This clonotype was counted only a few times. The chain joins TRBV5-5 to TRBJ2-3, with D unresolved. Trimming took off 0 bases at V and 4 bases at J, with 9 bases between the two ends. Germline V CDR1 and CDR2: SGHKS, YYEKEE (reference sequence). This CDR3 has 14 amino acids. DNA for the CDR3: TGTGCCAGCAGCTTGGACCTGCTGGCAGATACGCAGTATTTT. It yields the protein CASSLDLLADTQYF. The whole variable domain, remainder taken from reference TRBV5-5 and TRBJ2-3, is DAGVTQSPTHLIKTRGQQVTLRCSPISGHKSVSWYQQVLGQGPQFIFQYYEKEERGRGNFPDRFSARQFPNYSSELNVNALLLGDSALYLCASSLDLLADTQYFGPGTRLTVL.

The rearrangement joins TRBV28 to TRBJ1-1; D may be TRBD1 (5 bases). V was cut by 4 bases and J by 11 bases, with 14 bases left in between. The germline gives CDR1 MDHEN, CDR2 SYDVKM. The CDR3 loop spans 12 amino acids. Here the CDR3 DNA reads TGTGCCAGCAGTTCGGGGCCGGAAGGGGCTTTCTTT. Translated, it gives CASSSGPEGAFF.

V is TRBV5-1 and J is TRBJ2-1, with 7 bases identical to TRBD1. This CDR3 has 16 amino acids. Germline V gives CDR1 SGHRS, CDR2 YFSETQ. The V segment lost 4 bases and the J segment 5 bases; nucleotides outside the gene matches: 12. The CDR3 DNA reads as TGCGCCAGCAGCCGAAGGACAGGATCGTTGGACAATGAGCAGTTCTTC. Amino acids: CASSRRTGSLDNEQFF.

This chain links TRBV18 with TRBJ2-7, with a weak D call TRBD1 (5 bases). The CDR3 is 15 amino acids. Germline V lookup: CDR1 KGHSH, CDR2 LQKENI. The ends were cut back, 3 bases at V and 2 bases at J, with 14 bases in the middle. The CDR3 coding sequence is TGTGCCAGCTCACCCGGATCAGGGTCAACCTACGAGCAGTACTTC. Protein: CASSPGSGSTYEQYF.

In this sample, this clonotype turned up a few times. The chain joins TRBV28 to TRBJ2-3, with D unresolved. The V end was cut by 5 bases, the J end by 0 bases, with 6 bases between. The CDR3 consists of 13 residues. CDR1 and CDR2 from the germline V gene are MDHEN and SYDVKM. CDR3 protein: CASSAPSTDTQYF. In DNA, the CDR3 is TGTGCCAGCAGTGCGCCTAGCACAGATACGCAGTATTTT.

The gene calls are TRBV6-5 and TRBJ2-1, with no clear D. This CDR3 has 13 amino acids. Germline-derived CDR1 and CDR2 are MNHEY and SVGAGI. V lost 2 bases to trimming and J lost 3 bases, with 5 bases between them. CDR3 nucleotides: TGTGCCAGCAGTTACCGTGGCTACAATGAGCAGTTCTTC. It translates to CASSYRGYNEQFF.

This clonotype was seen a handful of times. The rearrangement joins TRBV7-2 to TRBJ2-4; the D is unclear. The V end lost 4 bases, the J end lost 0 bases, and 10 bases lay between the germline ends. The germline CDR1 and CDR2 sequences are SGHTA and FQGNSA. The CDR3 spans 15 residues. CDR3 bases: TGTGCCAGCAGCTCACCGGGCGAAGCCAAAAACATTCAGTACTTC. Its protein product is CASSSPGEAKNIQYF.

This rearrangement joins TRBV29-1 to TRBJ2-6; D not resolved. V lost 7 bases to trimming and J lost 2 bases, with 12 bases between them. CDR3 length equals 14 residues. Per the germline V gene, CDR1 is SQVTM and CDR2 is ANQGSEA. The CDR3 reads CSALLGTGANVLTF. The DNA for the CDR3 is TGCAGCGCTCTTCTCGGTACTGGGGCCAACGTCCTGACTTTC.

The chain employs TRBV20-1 and TRBJ1-1; D possibly corresponds to TRBD1 (6 bases). V lost 3 bases to trimming and J lost 0 bases, with 17 bases between them. The germline V gene encodes CDR1 DFQATT and CDR2 SNEGSKA (reference sequence). CDR3 length equals 16 residues. This chain's CDR3 is CSARAQGLGMNTEAFF. For the CDR3, the DNA is TGCAGTGCTAGGGCACAGGGTCTCGGGATGAACACTGAAGCTTTCTTT.

This chain joins TRBV3-1 and TRBJ2-1, with 11 bases matching TRBD2. The length of the CDR3 is 15 residues. V lost 10 bases, J lost 3 bases, and 8 bases stayed unmatched. Germline CDR1 is LGHDT and CDR2 is YNNKEL (reference sequence). In DNA form, the CDR3 reads TGTGCCATCTGCCCCGGGACTAGCGGCTACAATGAGCAGTTCTTC. Amino acids: CAICPGTSGYNEQFF.

This sequence joins TRBV6-5 and TRBJ1-2; unclear D gene. Germline loops: CDR1 MNHEY, CDR2 SVGAGI. The CDR3 extends over 16 amino acids. Deletions cut 1 base from V and 3 bases from J, with 15 bases between. CDR3 nucleotide sequence: TGTGCCAGCAGTTACTTCGGCGCGGCTAACGACTATGGCTACACCTTC. This codes for CASSYFGAANDYGYTF.

This rearrangement joins TRBV20-1 to TRBJ2-1; perhaps TRBD1 as D (9 bases). Trimming removed 3 bases from V and 3 bases from J, with 15 bases in between. This CDR3 is built from 15 residues. Germline CDR1 and CDR2: DFQATT and SNEGSKA (reference sequence). The CDR3 spells CSASGGGQGYNEQFF. The CDR3 nucleotides are TGCAGTGCTAGCGGGGGGGGACAGGGCTACAATGAGCAGTTCTTC.

This clonotype was seen a handful of times. The chain joins TRBV20-1 to TRBJ2-3, with D unclear. The CDR3 has 14 residues. Trimming took 0 bases from V and 0 from J, leaving 7 bases between them. CDR1 and CDR2 from the germline V gene are DFQATT and SNEGSKA (reference sequence). CDR3: CSARDPASTDTQYF. Here the CDR3 DNA reads TGCAGTGCTAGAGATCCGGCTAGCACAGATACGCAGTATTTT.

This chain connects TRBV12-3 or TRBV12-4 to TRBJ1-6, with a possible D match to TRBD1 (6 bases). The CDR3 covers 14 residues. Trimming removed 6 bases at V and 7 bases at J, with 13 bases between. This CDR3 is CASSRGGGNSPLHF. CDR3 DNA: TGTGCCAGCAGCCGAGGGGGGGGCAATTCACCCCTCCACTTT.

This chain connects TRBV5-1 to TRBJ2-3; D is unresolved. CDR3 length equals 16 residues. CDR1 is SGHRS, CDR2 YFSETQ, per germline. V lost 1 base and J 2 bases, leaving 14 bases between the germline ends. CDR3 sequence reads: CASSLWSGFYTDTQYF. The CDR3, as DNA: TGCGCCAGCAGCTTGTGGTCTGGATTCTACACAGATACGCAGTATTTT.

This chain links TRBV18 with TRBJ1-2; D unresolved. Trimming shortened V by 2 bases and J by 7 bases, and 14 bases separated the two germline ends. This CDR3 has 14 residues. The V gene's germline CDR1 is KGHSH and CDR2 LQKENI. The CDR3 DNA reads TGTGCCAGCTCACCATCGCCGGGGTTCGTTGGCTACACCTTC. Translating it yields CASSPSPGFVGYTF.